Listed below are T cell receptor beta chains from one sample, sequenced in a study of Graves' ophthalmopathy and Graves' hyperthyroidism. A single record per CDR3 protein comes from TCRdb applying MiXCR to the multiplex PCR reads. The profile shows 300,000 to 400,000 distinct CDR3 sequences, roughly 16% of them singletons. Sequenced sample: peripheral blood. These receptors were taken from an adult man with Graves' ophthalmopathy. The CDR3 runs from the conserved cysteine through the conserved F or W. The order of the fields is clone size, D gene, J gene, V gene, CDR3 DNA, CDR3 protein. D genes are given only for firm matches. Rows may omit the clone size; those that give it use once, few, many or a size class.

NA	TRBD2	TRBJ2-5	TRBV11-2	TGTGCCAGCAGCTTAGGTAGCGGGGTATACCAAGAGACCCAGTACTTC	CASSLGSGVYQETQYF
many	NA	TRBJ1-1	TRBV7-3	TGTGCCAGCAGCCCAAGAAGCCTACAGATGATGAACACTGAAGCTTTCTTT	CASSPRSLQMMNTEAFF
many	NA	TRBJ1-3	TRBV7-2	TGTGCCAGCAGCTTAGCACGGGGAAACACCATATATTTT	CASSLARGNTIYF
many	TRBD1	TRBJ1-6	TRBV6-2/TRBV6-3	TGTGCCAGCAGTTACCTCAGGGGGCCGAGCTCCTATAATTCACCCCTCCACTTT	CASSYLRGPSSYNSPLHF
many	NA	TRBJ1-1	TRBV19	TGTGCCAGCAGGCTGGGGAGTATGAACACTGAAGCTTTCTTT	CASRLGSMNTEAFF
many	TRBD2	TRBJ2-7	TRBV7-6	TGTGCCAGCAGCTTGGGGGGACTAGTAAGTCACGAGCAGTACTTC	CASSLGGLVSHEQYF
many	TRBD2	TRBJ2-7	TRBV20-1	TGCAGTGCTAGAGGCAGCGGGGGAGGCTACGAGCAGTACTTC	CSARGSGGGYEQYF
many	TRBD1	TRBJ2-7	TRBV20-1	TGCAGTGCTAGAAACCCCCCAAGACAGGGTTGGAACGAGCAGTACTTC	CSARNPPRQGWNEQYF
many	NA	TRBJ2-7	TRBV6-2/TRBV6-3	TGTGCCAGCAGCCTTTTGGGCAGGCCCGACGAGCAGTACTTC	CASSLLGRPDEQYF
many	NA	TRBJ2-2	TRBV19	TGTGCCAGTAGTATAAAGGGATTAGAGCTGTTTTTT	CASSIKGLELFF
many	NA	TRBJ1-5	TRBV28	TGTGCCAGCAGCCCCATCCTTCTAAATAATCAGCCCCAGCATTTT	CASSPILLNNQPQHF
many	TRBD1	TRBJ2-7	TRBV20-1	TGCAGTGCTAACAGGGGATCCTACGAGCAGTACTTC	CSANRGSYEQYF
many	TRBD1	TRBJ2-5	TRBV20-1	TGCAGTGCCATGGGGACAGGGGGAGAGACCCAGTACTTC	CSAMGTGGETQYF
many	NA	TRBJ1-1	TRBV2	TGTGCCAGCAAACGGACTAAAGCTTTCTTT	CASKRTKAFF
many	NA	TRBJ1-1	TRBV7-9	TGTGCCAGCAGCTTAGCGGGGAAGAACACTGAAGCTTTCTTT	CASSLAGKNTEAFF
NA	NA	TRBJ2-2	TRBV11-2	TGTGCCAGCAGTTCCGTTCTAGCGCCCGGGGAGCTGTTTTTT	CASSSVLAPGELFF